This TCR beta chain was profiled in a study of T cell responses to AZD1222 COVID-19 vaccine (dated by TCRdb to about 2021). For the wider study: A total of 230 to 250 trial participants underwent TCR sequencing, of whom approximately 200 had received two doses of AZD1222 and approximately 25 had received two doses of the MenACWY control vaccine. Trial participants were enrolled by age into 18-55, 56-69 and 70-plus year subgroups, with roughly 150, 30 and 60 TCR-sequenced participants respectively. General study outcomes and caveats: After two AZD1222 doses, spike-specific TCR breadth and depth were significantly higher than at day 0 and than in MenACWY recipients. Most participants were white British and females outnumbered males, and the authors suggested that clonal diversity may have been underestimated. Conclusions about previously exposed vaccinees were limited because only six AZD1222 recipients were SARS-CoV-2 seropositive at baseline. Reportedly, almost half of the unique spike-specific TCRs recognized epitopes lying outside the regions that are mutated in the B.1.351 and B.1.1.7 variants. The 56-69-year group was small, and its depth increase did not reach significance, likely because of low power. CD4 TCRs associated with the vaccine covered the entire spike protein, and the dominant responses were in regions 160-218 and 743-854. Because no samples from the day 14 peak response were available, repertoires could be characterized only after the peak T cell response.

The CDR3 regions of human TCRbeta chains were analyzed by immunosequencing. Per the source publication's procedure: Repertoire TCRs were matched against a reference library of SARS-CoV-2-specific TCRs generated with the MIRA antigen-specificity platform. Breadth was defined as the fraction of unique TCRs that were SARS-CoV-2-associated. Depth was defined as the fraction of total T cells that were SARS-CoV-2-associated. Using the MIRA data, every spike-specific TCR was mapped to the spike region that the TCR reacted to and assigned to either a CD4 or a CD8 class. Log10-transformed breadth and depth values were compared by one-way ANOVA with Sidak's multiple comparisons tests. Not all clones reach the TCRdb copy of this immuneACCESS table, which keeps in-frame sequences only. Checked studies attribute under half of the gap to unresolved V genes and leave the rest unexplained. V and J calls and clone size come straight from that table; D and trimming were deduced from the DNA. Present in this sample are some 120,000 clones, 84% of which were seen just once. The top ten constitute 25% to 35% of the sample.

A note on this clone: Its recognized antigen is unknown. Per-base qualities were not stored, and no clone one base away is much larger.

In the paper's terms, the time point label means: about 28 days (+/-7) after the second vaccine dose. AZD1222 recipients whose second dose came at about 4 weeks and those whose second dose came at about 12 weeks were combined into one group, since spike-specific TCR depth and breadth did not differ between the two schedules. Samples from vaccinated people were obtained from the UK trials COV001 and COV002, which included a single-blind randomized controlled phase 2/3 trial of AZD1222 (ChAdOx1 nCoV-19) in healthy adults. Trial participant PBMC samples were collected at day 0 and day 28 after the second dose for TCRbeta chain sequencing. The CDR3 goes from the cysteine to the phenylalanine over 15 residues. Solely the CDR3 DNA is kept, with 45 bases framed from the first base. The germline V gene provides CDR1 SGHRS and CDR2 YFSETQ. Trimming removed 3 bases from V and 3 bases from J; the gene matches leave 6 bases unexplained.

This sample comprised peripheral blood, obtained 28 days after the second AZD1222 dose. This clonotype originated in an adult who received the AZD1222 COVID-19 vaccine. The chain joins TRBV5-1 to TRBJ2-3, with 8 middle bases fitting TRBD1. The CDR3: CASSSGQGKTDTQYF. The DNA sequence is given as TGCGCCAGCAGCTCAGGACAGGGCAAAACAGATACGCAGTATTTT.